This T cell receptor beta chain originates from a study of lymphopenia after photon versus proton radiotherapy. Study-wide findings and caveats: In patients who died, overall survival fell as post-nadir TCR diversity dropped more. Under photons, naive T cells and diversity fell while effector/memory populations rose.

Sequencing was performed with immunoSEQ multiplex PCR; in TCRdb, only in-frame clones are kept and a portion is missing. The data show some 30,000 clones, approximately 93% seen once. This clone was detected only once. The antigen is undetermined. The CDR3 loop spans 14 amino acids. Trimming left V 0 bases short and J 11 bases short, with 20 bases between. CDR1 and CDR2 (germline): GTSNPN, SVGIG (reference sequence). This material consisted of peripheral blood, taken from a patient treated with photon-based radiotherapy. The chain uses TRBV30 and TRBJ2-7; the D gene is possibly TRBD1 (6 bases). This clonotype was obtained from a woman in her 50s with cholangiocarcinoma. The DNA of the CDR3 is TGTGCCTGGAGTGTATGGCAGGGGTCTACCGGGGAGTACTTC. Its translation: CAWSVWQGSTGEYF.